Here is one TCR beta chain with its context. This CDR3 is built from 16 residues. V was cut by 3 bases and J by 2 bases, with 13 bases left in between. The V gene's germline CDR1 is LNHDA and CDR2 SQIVND (reference sequence). These data originate in a study of blood T cell repertoires in COVID-19. Per the authors' pipeline: How many nucleated cells were present was estimated from reference gene primer amplification. The protocol was immunoSEQ multiplex PCR, while the TCRdb copy is restricted to in-frame clones and leaves out a portion. The V and J calls and clone size are taken from that table; D and trimming were inferred from the DNA. This table has some 47,000 clones, roughly 90% appearing once.

Sample: peripheral blood. The rearrangement uses TRBV19 and TRBJ1-4; perhaps TRBD1 as D (5 bases). The source is an elderly woman in a cohort sampled during active or convalescent COVID-19. CDR3 coding DNA: TGTGCCAGTAGTATCTTAGGGGCTGGGACTAATGAAAAACTGTTTTTT. Its protein product is CASSILGAGTNEKLFF.